This T cell receptor (beta chain) was sequenced during a study of T cell responses to AZD1222 COVID-19 vaccine. Study observations and caveats: At 160-218 and 743-854, vaccine-associated CD4 TCRs were dominant, and they spanned spike.

The data were produced by immunoSEQ multiplex PCR, yet TCRdb's version contains in-frame clones alone and is incomplete. The repertoire consists of 95,000 to 130,000 clones, with over 75% occurring once and the leading ten covering about 4%. Germline V gene sequence: CDR1 MGHRA, CDR2 YSYEKL. This CDR3 contains 14 residues. V was clipped by 9 bases and J by 8 bases; unmatched bases: 11. Comments on this clone: Its specificity is not known.

The rearrangement uses TRBV4-1 and TRBJ1-4; 8 nucleotides agree with TRBD1. Sequencing used peripheral blood, obtained on day 0 of MenACWY control vaccination. The source of this sequence is an adult in good health. CDR3 amino acids: CASTTTGVYEKLFF. DNA for the CDR3: TGCGCCAGTACTACGACAGGGGTTTACGAAAAACTGTTTTTT.